This T cell receptor (beta chain) came from a study of T cell responses to AZD1222 COVID-19 vaccine. For the study at large: Pooling was applied to second doses at about 4 or about 12 weeks.

Germline V gives CDR1 LNHDA, CDR2 SQIVND (reference sequence). The V gene lost 8 bases and the J gene lost 2 bases, with 13 bases spanning the gap. This CDR3 has 13 residues. Profiled with immunoSEQ multiplex PCR; TCRdb holds only in-frame clones, not every one. This sample has some 100,000 clones, with roughly 89% found just once. The specimen comprised peripheral blood, sampled on day 0 of AZD1222 vaccination. The receptor was derived from an adult in good health. The chain has TRBV19 and TRBJ2-7; a possible D gene is TRBD2 (6 bases). The CDR3 sequence: CASSLSGAYEQYF. The CDR3 DNA is TGTGCCAGTTCTCTTAGCGGCGCCTACGAGCAGTACTTC.